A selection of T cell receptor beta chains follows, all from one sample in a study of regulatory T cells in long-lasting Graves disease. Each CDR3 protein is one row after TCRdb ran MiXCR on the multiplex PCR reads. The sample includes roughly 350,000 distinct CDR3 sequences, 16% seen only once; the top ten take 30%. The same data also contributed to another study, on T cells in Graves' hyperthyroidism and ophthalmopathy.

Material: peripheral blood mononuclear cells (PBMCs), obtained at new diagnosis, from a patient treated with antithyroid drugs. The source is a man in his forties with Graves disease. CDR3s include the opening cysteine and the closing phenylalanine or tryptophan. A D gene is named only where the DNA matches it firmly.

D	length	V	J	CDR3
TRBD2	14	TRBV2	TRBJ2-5	CASRSGGARETQYF
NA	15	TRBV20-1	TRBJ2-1	CSARPSRNRNDEQFF
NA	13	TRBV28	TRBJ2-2	CASSSPNTGELFF
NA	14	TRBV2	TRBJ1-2	CASSQTVTLSGYTF
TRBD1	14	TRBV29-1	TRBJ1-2	CSVEGGDSNYGYTF
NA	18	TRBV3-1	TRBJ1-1	CASSQDIGGQTMNTEAFF
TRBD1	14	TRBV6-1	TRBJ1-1	CASTGAGQGETAFF
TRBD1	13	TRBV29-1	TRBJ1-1	CSVAGQGNTEAFF
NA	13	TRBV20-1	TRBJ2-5	CSASGGPWETQYF
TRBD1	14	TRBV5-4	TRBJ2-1	CASTRDRGRNEQFF
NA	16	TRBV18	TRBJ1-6	CASSLGDMGVPAPLHF
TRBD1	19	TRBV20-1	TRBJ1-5	CSVNLAGTGPMYGNQPQHF
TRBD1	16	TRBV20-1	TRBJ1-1	CSASDRGHNLNTEAFF
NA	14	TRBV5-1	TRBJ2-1	CATRGSGPYNEQFF
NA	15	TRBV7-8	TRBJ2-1	CASSLAQRYYNEQFF
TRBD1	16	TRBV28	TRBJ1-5	CASSYGTALGNQPQHF
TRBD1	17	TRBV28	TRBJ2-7	CASSLSEGAGDPYEQYF
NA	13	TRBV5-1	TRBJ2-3	CASSLYFTDTQYF
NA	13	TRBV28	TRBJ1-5	CASSPGIGQPQHF
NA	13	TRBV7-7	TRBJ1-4	CASSLAVNEKLFF
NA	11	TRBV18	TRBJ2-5	CASPLSETQYF
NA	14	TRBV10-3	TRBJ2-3	CAISDTQATDTQYF